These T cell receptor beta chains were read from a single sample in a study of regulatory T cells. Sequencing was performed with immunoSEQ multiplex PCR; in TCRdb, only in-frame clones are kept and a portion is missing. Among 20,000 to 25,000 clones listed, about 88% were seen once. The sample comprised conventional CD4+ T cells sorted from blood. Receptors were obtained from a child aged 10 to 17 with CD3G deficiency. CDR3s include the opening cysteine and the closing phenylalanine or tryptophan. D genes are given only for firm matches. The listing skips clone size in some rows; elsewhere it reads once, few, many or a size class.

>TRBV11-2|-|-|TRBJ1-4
CASSLNLATNEKLFF
TGTGCCAGCAGCTTAAACCTTGCAACTAATGAAAAACTGTTTTTT
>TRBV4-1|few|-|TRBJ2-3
CASSLQGEDTQYF
TGCGCCAGCAGCCTGCAGGGTGAGGATACGCAGTATTTT
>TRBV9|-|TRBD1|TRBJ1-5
CASSVDGTANQPQHF
TGTGCCAGCAGCGTAGATGGGACAGCTAATCAGCCCCAGCATTTT
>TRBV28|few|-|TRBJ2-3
CASSPPRPSGDTQYF
TGTGCCAGCAGTCCACCTAGACCCTCTGGGGATACGCAGTATTTT
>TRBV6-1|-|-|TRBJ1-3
CASRRGMGTGNTIYF
TGTGCCAGCAGGAGGGGTATGGGCACTGGAAACACCATATATTTT
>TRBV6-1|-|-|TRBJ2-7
CASNMDSYYEQYF
TGTGCCAGCAATATGGACAGCTACTACGAGCAGTACTTC
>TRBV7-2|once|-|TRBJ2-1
CASSRAAPPTSEQFF
TGTGCCAGCAGCAGAGCGGCCCCCCCCACCAGTGAGCAGTTCTTC
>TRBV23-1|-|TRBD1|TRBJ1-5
CASSRGSDRAGNQPQHF
TGCGCCAGCAGTCGCGGGAGCGACAGGGCCGGCAATCAGCCCCAGCATTTT
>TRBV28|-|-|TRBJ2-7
CASSLTYVGEQYF
TGTGCCAGCAGTTTAACATACGTCGGGGAGCAGTACTTC
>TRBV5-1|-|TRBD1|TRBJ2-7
CASSSGTGRSEQYF
TGCGCCAGCAGCTCCGGGACAGGGAGATCCGAGCAGTACTTC
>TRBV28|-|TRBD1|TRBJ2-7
CASSLSRDRGGGEQYF
TGTGCCAGCAGTTTATCCCGGGACAGGGGAGGTGGCGAGCAGTACTTC
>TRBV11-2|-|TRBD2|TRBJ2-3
CASSSSPGLAGGPADTQYF
TGTGCCAGCAGCTCCTCCCCGGGACTAGCGGGAGGGCCGGCAGATACGCAGTATTTT
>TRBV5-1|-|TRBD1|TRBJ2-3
CASSLQGATDTQYF
TGCGCCAGCAGCTTACAGGGGGCAACAGATACGCAGTATTTT
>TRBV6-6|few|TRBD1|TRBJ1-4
CASSYPDRVGEKLFF
TGTGCCAGCAGTTACCCCGACAGGGTTGGTGAAAAACTGTTTTTT
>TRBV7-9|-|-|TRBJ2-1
CASSLVGSTEKYNEQFF
TGTGCCAGCAGCTTAGTCGGTTCAACAGAAAAATACAATGAGCAGTTCTTC
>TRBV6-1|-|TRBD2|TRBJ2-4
CASSVGGLAPNLAKNIQYF
TGTGCCAGCAGTGTGGGGGGACTAGCGCCGAACCTAGCCAAAAACATTCAGTACTTC